The 10 T cell receptor beta chains in this list originate from one sample, sequenced in a study of early T cells in non-severe SARS-CoV-2 infection. TCRdb recomputed calls from the 5' RACE reads with MiXCR, one row per CDR3 protein. Seen here are 60,000 to 90,000 distinct CDR3 sequences, 9% to 10% observed once, and the top ten hold 4.8%. Sequencing used whole blood. These receptors came from an adult who was a healthcare worker with PCR-confirmed SARS-CoV-2 infection or an uninfected control (not recorded which).

This clonotype has a handful of counts. The V gene is TRBV2, the J gene TRBJ1-5; D may be TRBD1 (5 bases). The germline V and J ends were trimmed by 4 bases and 2 bases, with 12 bases remaining between them. CDR1 and CDR2 from the germline V gene are SNHLY and FYNNEI. This CDR3 spans 15 amino acids. CDR3 nucleotides: TGTGCCAGCAGTGTTACCGGGGACCGCAATCAGCCCCAGCATTTT. Translating it yields CASSVTGDRNQPQHF.

The rearrangement joins TRBV7-8 to TRBJ2-1, with TRBD2 identical over 8 bases. V gave up 7 bases and J gave up 7 bases; unmatched junction bases: 9. This CDR3 contains 14 residues. Germline-derived CDR1 and CDR2 are SGHVS and FQNEAQ. CDR3 bases: TGTGCCAGCACCCCAGGGAGCGGGAGAAATGAGCAGTTCTTC. It translates to CASTPGSGRNEQFF.

This clonotype has ten or more counts. This chain uses TRBV6-1 with TRBJ1-5, with TRBD1 matching over 9 bases. V shed 6 bases and J 6 bases; nucleotides not matched to a gene: 9. Germline assignment: CDR1 MNHNS and CDR2 SASEGT. The CDR3 totals 15 residues. The chain's CDR3 is CASRDYRGQGQPQHF. CDR3 sequence (DNA): TGTGCCAGCAGAGATTACAGGGGGCAGGGTCAGCCCCAGCATTTT.

V and J are TRBV3-1 and TRBJ2-7; TRBD2 might be the D (5 bases). This CDR3 is 14 amino acids long. From germline, CDR1 is LGHDT and CDR2 YNNKEL (reference sequence). The V gene lost 4 bases and the J gene lost 1 base, with 11 bases spanning the gap. CDR3 loop: CASSLEGLSYEQYF. Here the CDR3 DNA reads TGTGCCAGCAGCCTCGAGGGCTTGTCCTACGAGCAGTACTTC.

This clonotype has at least ten counts. The chain recombines TRBV11-2 with TRBJ2-1, with D unresolved. This CDR3 has 15 amino acids. Germline V gene lookup returns CDR1 SGHAT and CDR2 FQNNGV. V shed 6 bases and J shed 5 bases, with 17 bases lying between them. The CDR3 protein is CASRTSGRRNNEQFF. CDR3 bases: TGTGCCAGCAGGACCTCAGGAAGGCGGAACAATGAGCAGTTCTTC. The full variable domain, in which reference TRBV11-2 and TRBJ2-1 provide the parts outside the CDR3, is EAGVAQSPRYKIIEKRQSVAFWCNPISGHATLYWYQQILGQGPKLLIQFQNNGVVDDSQLPKDRFSAERLKGVDSTLKIQPAKLEDSAVYLCASRTSGRRNNEQFFGPGTRLTVL.

This clonotype has just a few counts. Written as DNA, the CDR3 is TGTGCCAGCAGCTTAGCGGGAGGCCACTACAATGAGCAGTTCTTC. This encodes CASSLAGGHYNEQFF. This chain uses TRBV7-9 with TRBJ2-1, with D perhaps TRBD2 (6 bases). From germline, CDR1 is SEHNR and CDR2 FQNEAQ (reference sequence). CDR3 size: 15 residues. The ends were cut back, 0 bases at V and 3 bases at J, with 9 bases in the middle.

This clonotype occurred a few times. V and J are TRBV7-2 and TRBJ1-6; a possible D gene is TRBD1 (6 bases). CDR1 SGHTA and CDR2 FQGNSA come from the germline V gene. This CDR3 is built from 16 residues. V lost 3 bases and J lost 4, with 13 bases in between. DNA for the CDR3: TGTGCCAGCAGCTTGGCCGGGACAAAGTATAATTCACCCCTCCACTTT. It yields the protein CASSLAGTKYNSPLHF.

This clonotype was picked up a small number of times. The CDR3 reads CASSLAASRKGYTF. The DNA for the CDR3 is TGTGCCAGCAGCTTAGCGGCCAGCCGAAAAGGCTACACCTTC. J is TRBJ1-2 and V is TRBV11-2; D gene ambiguous. Between the trimmed V and J ends, which lost 1 base and 8 bases, there was a span of 14 bases. In germline, CDR1 is SGHAT, CDR2 FQNNGV. CDR3 size: 14 residues.

With regard to this clonotype: Since a much larger clone is just one base distant, this may be a read error. The chain employs TRBV20-1 and TRBJ2-2; TRBD2 might be the D (9 bases). The CDR3 contains 17 residues. V lost 7 bases and J lost 3, with 24 bases in between. The germline gives CDR1 DFQATT, CDR2 SNEGSKA (reference sequence). As DNA, the CDR3 is TGCAGTGTCACGGACAGGGCGACTAGCGGATACACCGGGGAGCTGTTTTTT. Protein sequence: CSVTDRATSGYTGELFF.

This clonotype was found many times. The genes are TRBV3-1 and TRBJ2-7, with TRBD1 identical over 7 bases. Germline-derived CDR1 and CDR2 are LGHDT and YNNKEL (reference sequence). Trimming cost V 2 bases and J 6 bases; bases outside gene matches: 7. The CDR3 length is 14 residues. CDR3 nucleotide sequence: TGTGCCAGCAGCCAACTGACAGGGTCTGGCGAGCAGTACTTC. The encoded protein is CASSQLTGSGEQYF.